A single sample gave rise to the 26 T cell receptor beta chains below, sequenced in a study of graft-versus-host responses after intestinal transplantation. The protocol was immunoSEQ multiplex PCR, while the TCRdb copy is restricted to in-frame clones and leaves out a portion. The profile shows fewer than 100,000 clones, 86% of them singletons. The sample in question was PBMCs, obtained 255 days after intestinal transplant. These TCRs come from a human patient who received an intestinal transplant, so some T cells may come from the graft donor.

V usage is TRBV18 and J usage is TRBJ2-7; D is ambiguous. The germline V and J ends were trimmed by 2 bases and 0 bases, with 14 bases remaining between them. The CDR3 extends over 16 amino acids. CDR1 and CDR2 (germline): KGHSH, LQKENI. CDR3 amino acids: CASSPGKGLGSYEQYV. Here the CDR3 DNA reads TGTGCCAGCTCACCAGGGAAGGGCCTAGGCTCCTACGAGCAGTACGTC.

A remark on this clone: The germline gene is not matched at one end of the junction; a read error may be the cause. CDR3 sequence: CAISEAGESDEQYF. The DNA for the CDR3 is TGTGCCATCAGTGAGGCGGGGGAGTCTGACGAGCAGTACTTC. This chain links TRBV6-1 with TRBJ2-7; TRBD2 aligns across 7 bases. Looked up from germline, CDR1 is MNHNS and CDR2 is SASEGT. The CDR3 length is 14 residues.

This rearrangement joins TRBV6-5 to TRBJ1-1; D may be TRBD1 (5 bases). This CDR3 is 11 amino acids long. The V gene lost 7 bases and the J gene lost 7 bases, with 10 bases spanning the gap. From germline, CDR1 is MNHEY and CDR2 SVGAGI. The CDR3 sequence is CASTSDSEAFF. The CDR3 region has the DNA TGTGCCAGCACCAGCGACAGTGAAGCTTTCTTT.

The V and J genes are TRBV5-6 and TRBJ2-1; D possibly corresponds to TRBD2 (6 bases). This CDR3 has 15 residues. Germline lookup yields CDR1 SGHDT and CDR2 YYEEEE. The germline V and J ends were trimmed by 2 bases and 0 bases, with 9 bases remaining between them. The CDR3 DNA reads TGTGCCAGCAGCTTTTGGGGGGACTCCTACAATGAGCAGTTCTTC. Amino acid sequence: CASSFWGDSYNEQFF. Looking up the rest from reference TRBV5-6 and TRBJ2-1 gives the full variable domain: DAGVTQSPTHLIKTRGQQVTLRCSPKSGHDTVSWYQQALGQGPQFIFQYYEEEERQRGNFPDRFSGHQFPNYSSELNVNALLLGDSALYLCASSFWGDSYNEQFFGPGTRLTVL.

The chain uses TRBV9 and TRBJ1-2, with TRBD1 as a possible D gene (6 bases). CDR3 length: 14 residues. Germline CDR1 reads SGDLS; CDR2 reads YYNGEE. V was trimmed by 3 bases and J by 4 bases, leaving 13 bases between them. CDR3 in DNA: TGTGCCAGCAGCGCCGGACAGTTCCTCTATGGCTACACCTTC. It translates to CASSAGQFLYGYTF.

The genes are TRBV6-1 and TRBJ1-6; 7 bases are a match to TRBD1. The CDR3 is 13 amino acids. From germline, CDR1 is MNHNS and CDR2 SASEGT. The junction had 6 bases not matched to a gene; V was cut back by 11 bases and J by 5 bases. CDR3 coding DNA: TGTGCCTCCCGGGACAGCAATAATTCACCCCTCCACTTT. It encodes CASRDSNNSPLHF.

This chain uses TRBV28 with TRBJ2-1; D remains unclear. V lost 4 bases to trimming and J lost 12 bases, with 16 bases between them. This CDR3 region has 13 residues. Per germline, CDR1 MDHEN and CDR2 SYDVKM. The CDR3: CASSSPLPPGQFF. CDR3 bases: TGTGCCAGCAGTTCCCCCCTGCCGCCTGGGCAGTTCTTC.

The chain recombines TRBV6-4 with TRBJ2-1, with 8 positions matching TRBD1. J lost 5 bases, V lost 0 bases, and 6 bases had no gene match. The CDR3 is 16 amino acids. Germline CDR1 is MRHNA and CDR2 is SNTAGT. CDR3 sequence reads: CASSDSGTGDHNEQFF. CDR3 DNA sequence: TGTGCCAGCAGTGACTCGGGGACAGGTGACCACAATGAGCAGTTCTTC.

The chain combines TRBV10-3 with TRBJ2-3; no reliable D call. The CDR3 is made up of 12 amino acids. Trimming left V 11 bases short and J 3 bases short, with 12 bases between. Per the germline V gene, CDR1 is ENHRY and CDR2 is SYGVKD. The CDR3 bases are TGTGCCGTCGGTCCCGGAACAGATACGCAGTATTTT. Its translation is CAVGPGTDTQYF.

V is TRBV11-2 and J is TRBJ2-3, with D perhaps TRBD1 (5 bases). Between the trimmed V and J ends, which lost 3 bases and 5 bases, there was a span of 9 bases. The CDR3 is made up of 13 amino acids. Germline CDR1 and CDR2: SGHAT and FQNNGV. Here the CDR3 reads CASSFAGLDTQYF. The CDR3, as DNA: TGTGCCAGCAGCTTCGCAGGGTTAGATACGCAGTATTTT.

The J gene is TRBJ1-4, the V gene TRBV5-1; 9 nucleotides align to TRBD1. The junction had 10 bases not matched to a gene; V was cut back by 2 bases and J by 8 bases. The germline CDR1 and CDR2 sequences are SGHRS and YFSETQ. The CDR3 loop spans 16 amino acids. Here the CDR3 DNA reads TGCGCCAGCAGCTTTAACAGGGGGCAGTCTGGAGAAAAACTGTTTTTT. Translating gives CASSFNRGQSGEKLFF.

The chain is built from TRBV19 and TRBJ2-5; TRBD1 aligns across 7 bases. V was clipped by 4 bases and J by 1 base; unmatched bases: 6. Germline V gene sequence: CDR1 LNHDA, CDR2 SQIVND (reference sequence). This CDR3 comprises 15 residues. The CDR3 loop is CASSTPGTAQETQYF. DNA of the CDR3: TGTGCCAGTAGTACCCCCGGGACAGCCCAAGAGACCCAGTACTTC.

Only one count was recorded for this clone. The rearrangement links TRBV27 to TRBJ2-7; D is unresolved. The V end lost 1 base, the J end lost 3 bases, and 7 bases lay between the germline ends. The CDR3 length is 13 residues. Germline assignment: CDR1 MNHEY and CDR2 SMNVEV (reference sequence). The CDR3 is CASSLFDGYEQYF. The CDR3 region has the DNA TGTGCCAGCAGTTTATTCGACGGCTACGAGCAGTACTTC.

About this clone itself: Within the sample, other DNA sequences also encode this same CDR3. The J gene is TRBJ1-5, the V gene TRBV7-2; D is unresolved. Trimming removed 3 bases from V and 4 bases from J, with 10 bases in between. This CDR3 region has 14 residues. The germline V gene has CDR1 SGHTA and CDR2 FQGNSA. The CDR3 loop reads CASSFPGLNQPQHF. The CDR3 nucleotides read TGTGCCAGCAGCTTTCCCGGCCTTAATCAGCCCCAGCATTTT.

The chain carries TRBV5-1 and TRBJ1-5; 8 bases align to TRBD1. Trimming took 4 bases from V and 2 from J; bases not matched to a gene: 2. CDR3 size: 14 residues. Germline lookup yields CDR1 SGHRS and CDR2 YFSETQ. CDR3 coding DNA: TGCGCCAGCAGCCCGGACAGGGGCAATCAGCCCCAGCATTTT. As protein: CASSPDRGNQPQHF.

V gene TRBV10-3 combines with J gene TRBJ1-3; D may be TRBD1 (6 bases). The CDR3 extends over 16 amino acids. Germline CDR1 reads ENHRY; CDR2 reads SYGVKD. V lost 10 bases and J 0 bases, leaving 19 bases between the germline ends. This CDR3 reads CATLDWDTDSGNTIYF. Written as DNA, the CDR3 is TGTGCCACCCTTGATTGGGACACCGACTCTGGAAACACCATATATTTT.

The CDR3 sequence: CASTPTGETQYF. CDR3 coding DNA: TGTGCCAGCACCCCGACAGGGGAGACCCAGTACTTC. This chain connects TRBV5-5 to TRBJ2-5; 7 bases agree with TRBD1. Per germline, CDR1 SGHKS and CDR2 YYEKEE (reference sequence). The J segment lost 5 bases and the V segment lost 6 bases, leaving 4 bases of the junction unmatched. The CDR3 has 12 amino acids.

This chain links TRBV15 with TRBJ1-5; tentative D call: TRBD1 (5 bases). The CDR3 contains 15 residues. Trimming shortened V by 3 bases and J by 1 base, and 10 bases separated the two germline ends. Germline assignment: CDR1 LNHNV and CDR2 YYDKDF (reference sequence). CDR3 nucleotide sequence: TGTGCCACCAGCAGGGGCCGACAGAGCAATCAGCCCCAGCATTTT. It yields the protein CATSRGRQSNQPQHF.

The chain uses TRBV7-2 and TRBJ2-1; D unclear. Germline V gene sequence: CDR1 SGHTA, CDR2 FQGNSA. V was cut by 7 bases and J by 1 base, with 14 bases left in between. The CDR3 runs 15 residues. The CDR3 region is CASNPGPESYNEQFF. The CDR3 DNA sequence: TGTGCCAGCAATCCGGGTCCGGAGTCCTACAATGAGCAGTTCTTC. Full variable domain (rest looked up from reference TRBV7-2 and TRBJ2-1): GAGVSQSPSNKVTEKGKDVELRCDPISGHTALYWYRQSLGQGLEFLIYFQGNSAPDKSGLPSDRFSAERTGGSVSTLTIQRTQQEDSAVYLCASNPGPESYNEQFFGPGTRLTVL.

V gene TRBV6-1 combines with J gene TRBJ2-7, with unresolved D. CDR3 length: 13 residues. Germline-derived CDR1 and CDR2 are MNHNS and SASEGT. V was cut by 8 bases and J by 3 bases, with 14 bases left in between. Written as DNA, the CDR3 is TGTGCCAGCGGGAACGTTCTGAACTACGAGCAGTACTTC. It encodes CASGNVLNYEQYF.

This clone was counted between two and nine times. This chain's CDR3 is CASSPGDRSYEQYV. The CDR3, as DNA: TGTGCCAGCTCACCCGGGGACAGGTCCTACGAGCAGTACGTC. The rearrangement joins TRBV18 to TRBJ2-7; 8 positions match TRBD1. This CDR3 has 14 residues. Germline values: CDR1 KGHSH, CDR2 LQKENI. V lost 3 bases, J lost 1 base, and 2 bases stayed unmatched.

This clone showed up just a few times. The chain is built from TRBV14 and TRBJ2-5; 8 bases match TRBD2. The CDR3 totals 19 residues. V lost 0 bases to trimming and J lost 1 base; unmatched junction nucleotides: 13. Germline V gene data show CDR1 as SGHDN and CDR2 as FVKESK. In DNA, the CDR3 is TGTGCCAGCAGCCAAGATTATGGAGGGCTAGCGGGCCCCCAAGAGACCCAGTACTTC. Encoded protein: CASSQDYGGLAGPQETQYF.

The CDR3 here is CAWGPGGMETQYF. CDR3 in DNA: TGTGCCTGGGGGCCGGGGGGTATGGAGACCCAGTACTTC. The V and J genes are TRBV30 and TRBJ2-5; TRBD2 matches 7 bases. Germline V gene sequence: CDR1 GTSNPN, CDR2 SVGIG (reference sequence). Trimming took 5 bases from V and 5 from J; bases not matched to a gene: 8. The CDR3 is 13 amino acids.

The chain couples TRBV27 to TRBJ2-2; D gene ambiguous. Between the trimmed V and J ends, which lost 0 bases and 4 bases, there was a span of 3 bases. Germline CDR1 MNHEY, CDR2 SMNVEV (reference sequence). The CDR3 covers 13 residues. In DNA, the CDR3 is TGTGCCAGCAGTTTATCGTTCACCGGGGAGCTGTTTTTT. It yields the protein CASSLSFTGELFF.

The rearrangement uses TRBV7-3 and TRBJ2-1, with 10 bases aligning to TRBD1. The CDR3 loop spans 14 amino acids. Trimming cost V 1 base and J 7 bases; bases outside gene matches: 1. Germline V CDR1 and CDR2: SGHTA, FQGTGA. CDR3: CASSLRTGGNEQFF. CDR3 in DNA: TGTGCCAGCAGCTTAAGGACAGGGGGGAATGAGCAGTTCTTC.

The chain couples TRBV27 to TRBJ2-7; 10 positions match TRBD1. The length of the CDR3 is 17 residues. V gave up 3 bases and J gave up 0 bases; unmatched junction bases: 8. Looked up from germline, CDR1 is MNHEY and CDR2 is SMNVEV (reference sequence). The CDR3 sequence: CASSLSRRQGASYEQYF. The CDR3 DNA is TGTGCCAGCAGTTTGTCCCGTCGACAGGGGGCCTCCTACGAGCAGTACTTC.